The subject of this entry is one T cell receptor (beta chain). Its antigen is as yet unknown. These data originate in a study of CD8 T cells in Susac syndrome. It was healthy donors who served as the controls, matched for age and sex. RNA, at roughly 0.45 to 1 ug, was reverse transcribed with random hexamers. TCRdb used MiXCR to reprocess the immunoSEQ multiplex PCR reads, holding one entry per CDR3 protein. The sample includes roughly 200,000 distinct CDR3 sequences, around 95% of them seen just once. CDR3 length: 16 amino acids. Germline CDR1 is GTSNPN and CDR2 is SVGIG (reference sequence). J lost 4 bases, V lost 1 base, and 10 bases had no gene match. Notes on the study in general: The study's TCR sequencing and HLA analysis drew on a certain number of individuals. That number was acknowledged as relatively small.

The sequenced material came from CD4+ T cells from PBMCs. The chain recombines TRBV30 with TRBJ2-5, with 9 bases aligning to TRBD1. The sequence came from a human donor in good health. This CDR3 is CAWSAHRGLDIETQYF. The CDR3 DNA reads TGTGCCTGGAGTGCCCACAGGGGGCTGGACATAGAGACCCAGTACTTC.